Given below is one TCR beta chain in context. Its specificity is not known. The ends were cut back, 1 base at V and 1 base at J, with 4 bases in the middle. Germline V gives CDR1 SGHDN, CDR2 FVKESK. The CDR3 is 14 residues long. Data came from immunoSEQ multiplex PCR; TCRdb stores just in-frame clones and leaves some out. The table shows approximately 85,000 clones, with roughly 91% occurring only once. Healthy donors had no documented immune events, such as infections, while sampled. This entry comes from a study of identifying expanded T cells in peripheral blood. Overall study results and limits: Technical replicates showed about 1.2 changed clones; around 2 weeks 15 to 20; four weeks 19. Clone count variance between approximately 2-week samples rose with total template count.

The gene calls are TRBV14 and TRBJ2-2, with unresolved D. Material: blood. The TCR was taken from a person aged 18-70 years in good health. The CDR3 spells CASSQGVNTGELFF. The CDR3 DNA reads as TGTGCCAGCAGCCAAGGGGTGAACACCGGGGAGCTGTTTTTT. The full variable domain, completed using reference TRBV14 and TRBJ2-2, is EAGVTQFPSHSVIEKGQTVTLRCDPISGHDNLYWYRRVMGKEIKFLLHFVKESKQDESGMPNNRFLAERTGGTYSTLKVQPAELEDSGVYFCASSQGVNTGELFFGEGSRLTVL.